This T cell receptor beta chain is drawn from a study of regulatory T cells in long-lasting Graves disease. The wider study: Graves' patients with a new diagnosis had received antithyroid drugs under 3 months. Overall study findings and caveats: The sample size was small, and this may have reduced accuracy.

Time point denoted: newly diagnosed GD, antithyroid drugs for less than 3 months. After RNA was extracted from PBMCs, the TCR library was made from it. Building of the TCR beta libraries involved iRepertoire HTBI primers and Arm-PCR of CDR3 regions. TCRdb reprocessed the multiplex PCR reads with MiXCR, giving one entry per CDR3 protein. The sample consists of hundreds of thousands of distinct CDR3 sequences, 16% of them appearing once. This clonotype was detected many times. No antigen is known for it. From germline, CDR1 is KGHSH and CDR2 LQKENI. The V and J ends lost 6 bases and 0 bases respectively, with 9 bases between them. The CDR3 is 13 residues long. These data were also reused for a study on T cells in Graves' hyperthyroidism and ophthalmopathy. This second study notes: Most expanded thyroid clonotypes above 0.001 recurred in blood. The model predicted ophthalmopathy a median approximately 6 months before onset.

The gene calls are TRBV18 and TRBJ2-7; D unclear. Material: peripheral blood mononuclear cells (PBMCs), obtained at new diagnosis, from a patient treated with antithyroid drugs. The TCR comes from a man aged 40-50 years with Graves disease. The CDR3: CASSDDGSYEQYF. The CDR3 DNA sequence: TGTGCCAGCTCGGATGACGGCTCCTACGAGCAGTACTTC.